The clone carrying this TCR beta chain was counted a few times. The antigen remains undetermined. This entry comes from a study of CD8 T cells in ankylosing spondylitis. Using quantitative 5'-RACE with molecular barcodes, the authors made TCR beta libraries. TCRdb independently ran MiXCR on the 5' RACE reads; one entry per CDR3 protein. The sample holds about 800,000 distinct CDR3 sequences, 12% seen once. CDR1 is MDHEN and CDR2 is SYDVKM in the germline V gene. The CDR3 has 13 amino acids. V dropped 6 bases and J dropped 3 bases, with 12 bases sitting between them. Study findings and constraints: Within peripheral blood, clones linked to disease were CD8+ and relatively rare. Matched synovial fluid from ankylosing spondylitis patients was reported to be enriched for disease-linked clones. The study identified a TCR beta motif of seven or eight highly homologous variants that appeared characteristic of ankylosing spondylitis blood. There were earlier reports of some motif variants in reactive arthritis synovial fluid and blood.

Material: blood, either unsorted or a sorted T cell fraction (not recorded which). The chain joins TRBV28 to TRBJ2-7; D may correspond to TRBD1 or TRBD2 (5 bases each). This TCR was sampled from a male donor with ankylosing spondylitis. In DNA, the CDR3 is TGTGCCAGCAGCCTAGGGGCGGGCTACGAGCAGTACTTC. Amino acids: CASSLGAGYEQYF.